This is a list of T cell receptor beta chains from one sample in a study of blood T cell repertoires in COVID-19. Using immunoSEQ multiplex PCR, the repertoire was profiled, and TCRdb retains in-frame clones only, with some absent. The repertoire holds tens of thousands of clones, with about 91% as singletons. The sequenced sample consisted of peripheral blood. These receptors came from a human donor with active COVID-19. The donor label of this sample is uncertain. Each CDR3 is given with its conserved first and last residue. A D gene is named only where the DNA matches it firmly. The size of a clone is reported for some rows only, either as once, few or many, or as a class for expanded clones.

v_call	cdr3_length	j_call	clone_size	d_call	cdr3_aa	cdr3_nt
TRBV6-5	15	TRBJ1-3	-	-	CASRPGTAAGNTIYF	TGTGCCAGCAGACCAGGGACTGCTGCTGGAAACACCATATATTTT
TRBV27	14	TRBJ2-5	-	-	CASSFGQYQETQYF	TGTGCCAGCAGTTTTGGACAGTACCAAGAGACCCAGTACTTC
TRBV5-1	14	TRBJ2-3	-	TRBD2	CASSLAGGLDTQYF	TGCGCCAGCAGCCTAGCGGGGGGTCTAGATACGCAGTATTTT
TRBV28	14	TRBJ2-7	-	TRBD1	CASVGTGPLYEQYF	TGTGCCAGCGTTGGGACAGGGCCCCTGTACGAGCAGTACTTC
TRBV10-3	13	TRBJ2-2	-	TRBD2	CATGTSGPGELFF	TGTGCCACCGGGACTAGTGGGCCCGGGGAGCTGTTTTTT
TRBV11-2	15	TRBJ2-2	-	-	CASSTAGTNTGELFF	TGTGCCAGCAGCACCGCGGGGACGAACACCGGGGAGCTGTTTTTT
TRBV28	14	TRBJ1-2	-	-	CASSTPGTHYGYTF	TGTGCCAGCAGTACGCCCGGGACTCACTATGGCTACACCTTC
TRBV11-2	15	TRBJ2-3	-	-	CASSKQGGSTDTQYF	TGTGCCAGCAGTAAACAGGGAGGGAGCACAGATACGCAGTATTTT
TRBV11-3	14	TRBJ2-7	-	TRBD1	CASSLQGAGYEQYF	TGTGCCAGCAGCTTACAGGGGGCTGGCTACGAGCAGTACTTC
TRBV7-9	19	TRBJ2-5	-	TRBD2	CASSPLPGILAGGRETQYF	TGTGCCAGCAGCCCACTACCCGGTATTCTAGCGGGGGGTCGCGAGACCCAGTACTTC
TRBV7-2	14	TRBJ1-2	once	-	CASSQAQGSGGYTF	TGTGCCAGCAGCCAAGCACAGGGTTCGGGAGGCTACACCTTC
TRBV3-1/TRBV3-2	16	TRBJ2-1	-	TRBD2	CASSPTVRGGIYEQFF	TGTGCCAGCAGCCCCACGGTGCGCGGGGGGATATATGAGCAGTTCTTC
TRBV2	15	TRBJ1-5	-	-	CASSLGAVDDQPQHF	TGTGCCAGCAGTCTGGGGGCTGTCGATGATCAGCCCCAGCATTTT
TRBV5-6	12	TRBJ2-1	-	-	CANVGQRGEQFF	TGTGCTAACGTCGGCCAAAGGGGTGAGCAGTTCTTC
TRBV2	12	TRBJ2-7	few	-	CASTKRSYEQYF	TGTGCCAGCACTAAGAGGTCCTACGAGCAGTACTTC
TRBV29-1	15	TRBJ2-3	-	-	CSAGGLGSRSDTQYF	TGCAGCGCAGGCGGCCTAGGGAGTAGGTCAGATACGCAGTATTTT
TRBV7-8	14	TRBJ2-5	-	TRBD2	CASNFGGAGETQYF	TGTGCCAGCAATTTCGGGGGGGCAGGGGAGACCCAGTACTTC
TRBV29-1	12	TRBJ1-1	-	-	CSVGGGNTEAFF	TGCAGCGTTGGGGGGGGGAACACTGAAGCTTTCTTT
TRBV4-2	13	TRBJ2-7	-	-	CASSPSGAYEQYF	TGTGCCAGCAGCCCGTCCGGAGCCTACGAGCAGTACTTC
TRBV7-3	17	TRBJ1-2	-	-	CASSPQPLGAGLTGYTF	TGTGCCAGCAGCCCCCAACCCTTGGGGGCAGGTTTGACTGGCTACACCTTC
TRBV5-4	16	TRBJ2-5	-	TRBD2	CASSSEGAGGRETQYF	TGTGCCAGCAGCTCGGAAGGAGCGGGGGGGCGGGAGACCCAGTACTTC
TRBV5-1	15	TRBJ2-1	-	TRBD2	CASSPWTSVDNEQFF	TGCGCCAGCAGCCCTTGGACTAGCGTAGACAATGAGCAGTTCTTC
TRBV28	15	TRBJ1-4	-	-	CASSFVGATNEKLFF	TGTGCCAGCAGTTTTGTGGGGGCGACTAATGAAAAACTGTTTTTT
TRBV6-5	13	TRBJ1-2	-	TRBD1	CASRTGGNYGYTF	TGTGCCAGCAGGACAGGGGGGAACTATGGCTACACCTTC
TRBV2	13	TRBJ2-7	-	TRBD1	CASSGQGTYEQYF	TGTGCCAGCTCAGGACAGGGAACCTACGAGCAGTACTTC
TRBV13	15	TRBJ2-1	-	-	CASSLVRDSYNEQFF	TGTGCCAGCAGCTTAGTGCGGGACAGCTACAATGAGCAGTTCTTC
TRBV5-6	14	TRBJ1-5	-	-	CASSSGLFPQPQHF	TGTGCCAGCAGCTCGGGACTGTTTCCCCAGCCCCAGCATTTT
TRBV19	14	TRBJ1-3	-	-	CASSISVSGNTIYF	TGTGCCAGTAGTATATCGGTCTCTGGAAACACCATATATTTT
TRBV18	17	TRBJ1-5	-	-	CASSHSGTIFHNQPQHF	TGTGCCAGCTCACATTCCGGGACAATCTTCCACAATCAGCCCCAGCATTTT
TRBV6-2/TRBV6-3	13	TRBJ2-1	once	-	CASSYKPGTEQFF	TGTGCCAGCAGTTACAAACCCGGGACAGAGCAGTTCTTC
TRBV6-1	12	TRBJ2-3	-	-	CASSEGGYTQYF	TGTGCCAGCAGTGAAGGGGGCTATACGCAGTATTTT
TRBV2	19	TRBJ2-3	-	-	CASSGRPGAARSSTDTQYF	TGTGCCAGCAGTGGTAGGCCAGGGGCCGCCCGCTCAAGCACAGATACGCAGTATTTT
TRBV21-1	15	TRBJ1-5	-	-	CASSKMGQGWRPQHF	TGTGCCAGCAGCAAGATGGGACAGGGGTGGCGGCCCCAGCATTTT
TRBV7-6	16	TRBJ2-6	-	TRBD1	CASSSYRGTGANVLTF	TGTGCCAGCAGCTCTTACAGGGGGACTGGGGCCAACGTCCTGACTTTC
TRBV12-5	17	TRBJ1-1	-	-	CASGLVRTGPLNTEAFF	TGTGCTAGTGGTTTGGTACGTACAGGGCCACTAAACACTGAAGCTTTCTTT
TRBV4-1	13	TRBJ1-4	-	-	CASSPGVVGKLFF	TGCGCCAGCAGCCCGGGGGTGGTCGGAAAACTGTTTTTT
TRBV3-1/TRBV3-2	15	TRBJ1-3	-	-	CASSLDRSSGNTIYF	TGTGCCAGCAGCCTGGACAGAAGCTCTGGAAACACCATATATTTT
TRBV19	14	TRBJ2-1	once	TRBD2	CATGGGLPDNEQFF	TGTGCCACCGGGGGGGGCCTCCCGGACAATGAGCAGTTCTTC
TRBV19	18	TRBJ1-6	-	-	CASSLPSGRGMGSSPLHF	TGTGCCAGTAGTCTCCCTTCCGGGCGGGGAATGGGATCTTCACCCCTCCACTTT
TRBV6-6	13	TRBJ2-7	-	-	CASTPTTFYEQYF	TGTGCCAGCACCCCGACAACTTTCTACGAGCAGTACTTC
TRBV9	14	TRBJ1-1	-	-	CASSVYQANTEAFF	TGTGCCAGCAGCGTTTACCAGGCGAACACTGAAGCTTTCTTT
TRBV6-6	17	TRBJ1-2	-	TRBD1	CASSRSPGQGDKYGYTF	TGTGCCAGCAGTCGTTCCCCGGGACAGGGAGATAAGTATGGCTACACCTTC
TRBV6-5	15	TRBJ1-5	-	TRBD1	CASSYGTGAHQPQHF	TGTGCCAGCAGTTACGGCACAGGGGCGCATCAGCCCCAGCATTTT
TRBV19	14	TRBJ2-5	once	-	CASSLNLRKETQYF	TGTGCCAGTAGTCTAAATCTACGAAAAGAGACCCAGTACTTC
TRBV2	16	TRBJ2-4	-	-	CASTGGTDLAKNIQYF	TGTGCCAGCACCGGAGGGACAGATCTAGCCAAAAACATTCAGTACTTC
TRBV24-1	16	TRBJ2-2	-	-	CATSDAREGDAGELFF	TGTGCCACCAGTGATGCCCGAGAGGGAGACGCCGGGGAGCTGTTTTTT
TRBV24-1	12	TRBJ2-5	-	-	CATSDPQETQYF	TGTGCCACCAGTGACCCTCAGGAGACCCAGTACTTC
TRBV10-3	15	TRBJ2-5	-	TRBD2	CAISERGGAQETQYF	TGTGCCATCAGTGAGCGGGGGGGCGCCCAAGAGACCCAGTACTTC
TRBV9	14	TRBJ1-1	-	TRBD1	CASSAGQLNTEAFF	TGTGCCAGCAGCGCGGGACAGCTGAACACTGAAGCTTTCTTT
TRBV5-4	15	TRBJ2-1	-	TRBD1	CASSPRQGARNEQFF	TGTGCCAGCAGCCCTAGACAGGGGGCCAGAAATGAGCAGTTCTTC
TRBV4-3	15	TRBJ2-2	-	-	CASTLGGGHHGELFF	TGCGCCAGCACTTTGGGGGGGGGCCACCACGGGGAGCTGTTTTTT
TRBV2	14	TRBJ1-1	-	-	CASRRAFMNTEAFF	TGTGCCAGCAGAAGAGCCTTCATGAACACTGAAGCTTTCTTT
TRBV29-1	11	TRBJ1-2	-	-	CSVDWQSGYTF	TGCAGCGTTGACTGGCAATCGGGCTACACCTTC
TRBV5-6	14	TRBJ2-5	-	-	CASSFLTNWETQYF	TGTGCCAGCAGCTTCTTAACTAATTGGGAGACCCAGTACTTC
TRBV11-3	15	TRBJ2-1	-	TRBD2	CASTTGTSEANEQFF	TGTGCCAGCACCACCGGGACTAGCGAGGCCAATGAGCAGTTCTTC
TRBV19	14	TRBJ2-3	-	TRBD2	CASSISGGGNTQYF	TGTGCCAGTAGTATTAGCGGGGGGGGTAATACGCAGTATTTT
TRBV10-1	16	TRBJ1-2	few	TRBD1	CASRGDRGPNRGYYTF	TGCGCCAGCAGAGGAGACAGGGGGCCGAATAGGGGATACTACACCTTC
TRBV7-2	15	TRBJ2-2	-	-	CASSLVYGESGELFF	TGTGCCAGCAGCTTAGTTTACGGGGAATCCGGGGAGCTGTTTTTT
TRBV19	12	TRBJ2-7	once	-	CASKGVEYEQYF	TGTGCCAGTAAGGGGGTGGAGTACGAGCAGTACTTC